The next 26 T cell receptor beta chains were all read from a single sample in a study of T cells in localized non-small cell lung cancer. The table came from immunoSEQ multiplex PCR; TCRdb's copy has only in-frame clones and leaves some out. Of around 1,400 clones in the sample, under 30% were seen once. The specimen was lung tumor tissue, collected before any cancer treatment. The receptors derive from a man between 40 and 70 years old with stage II squamous cell lung carcinoma.

The chain combines TRBV6-8 with TRBJ2-5, with a weak D call TRBD2 (5 bases). This CDR3 region has 15 residues. Per the germline V gene, CDR1 is MNHGY and CDR2 is SAAAGT. The germline V and J ends were trimmed by 0 bases and 5 bases, with 13 bases remaining between them. CDR3 DNA: TGTGCCAGCAGTTACTCTACCGGCGGGTGGGAGACCCAGTACTTC. Translation gives CASSYSTGGWETQYF.

The rearrangement joins TRBV28 to TRBJ2-3, with D possibly being TRBD1 (5 bases). The germline V and J ends were trimmed by 4 bases and 6 bases, with 8 bases remaining between them. This CDR3 region has 12 residues. In germline, CDR1 is MDHEN, CDR2 SYDVKM. The CDR3: CASSSPGDTQYF. For the CDR3, the DNA is TGTGCCAGCAGTTCCCCAGGGGATACGCAGTATTTT.

This clone is labeled as medium-sized (0.01 to 0.1%). For the CDR3, the DNA is TGTGCCAGCAGGAGCTCTCAGAGGGGGGAGCTGTTTTTT. This codes for CASRSSQRGELFF. The V call is TRBV9, the J call TRBJ2-2, with unresolved D. The V gene lost 5 bases and the J gene lost 8 bases, with 13 bases spanning the gap. CDR3 size: 13 residues. CDR1 SGDLS and CDR2 YYNGEE come from the germline V gene.

This clone was seen a handful of times. The J gene is TRBJ2-7, the V gene TRBV18; 12 nucleotides line up with TRBD2. J was trimmed by 2 bases and V by 5 bases; bases with no gene match: 7. The V gene's germline CDR1 is KGHSH and CDR2 LQKENI. The CDR3 is 16 amino acids. The CDR3 DNA reads as TGTGCCAGCTCAATCGGACTAGCGGGACCCACCTACGAGCAGTACTTC. Protein: CASSIGLAGPTYEQYF.

CDR3 residues: CASSSLDEQYF. The CDR3, as DNA: TGTGCCAGCAGTTCTCTCGACGAGCAGTACTTC. The V gene is TRBV6-7, the J gene TRBJ2-7; D remains unclear. TRBV6-7 is known as an ORF, though its function is uncertain. CDR3 length: 11 amino acids. V shed 4 bases and J shed 5 bases, with 6 bases lying between them.

The chain has TRBV19 and TRBJ1-4; D is perhaps TRBD1 (5 bases). The CDR3 contains 17 residues. CDR1 is LNHDA, CDR2 SQIVND, per germline (reference sequence). V was trimmed by 7 bases and J by 3 bases, leaving 21 bases between them. DNA for the CDR3: TGTGCCAGTACCCCGGACATAATACTAGGTCCTAATGAAAAACTGTTTTTT. Amino acid sequence: CASTPDIILGPNEKLFF.

This clone is judged medium-sized. This chain links TRBV11-3 with TRBJ2-7; 9 bases are a match to TRBD1. With V trimmed by 6 bases and J by 1 base, 4 bases remained unmatched. The CDR3 extends over 14 amino acids. Germline assignment: CDR1 SGHNT and CDR2 YENEEA. CDR3 loop: CASRGQGGSYEQYF. CDR3 in DNA: TGTGCCAGCAGGGGACAGGGAGGATCCTACGAGCAGTACTTC.

Only a few counts were recorded for this clone. V and J are TRBV9 and TRBJ2-5; 8 bases agree with TRBD1. Losses at the gene ends were 3 bases for V and 6 bases for J; bases not matched to a gene: 7. This CDR3 has 14 amino acids. Germline-derived CDR1 and CDR2 are SGDLS and YYNGEE. The CDR3, as DNA: TGTGCCAGCAGCGAGGACAGGGCTCTACAGACCCAGTACTTC. Protein product: CASSEDRALQTQYF.

This clone was detected only a few times. The CDR3 DNA follows: TGTGCCAGCAGTTACCTGGGCCTGGGTGAGCAGTTCTTC. It specifies CASSYLGLGEQFF. The chain combines TRBV6-8 with TRBJ2-1, with D unclear. V lost 2 bases, J lost 9 bases, and 11 bases lay in between. The CDR3 loop spans 13 amino acids. Germline CDR1 is MNHGY and CDR2 is SAAAGT.

The chain has TRBV18 and TRBJ2-7; D not resolved. There are 14 residues in the CDR3. V lost 2 bases to trimming and J lost 0 bases, with 8 bases between them. Germline-derived CDR1 and CDR2 are KGHSH and LQKENI. CDR3 amino acids: CASSPNSRSYEQYF. The CDR3 nucleotides read TGTGCCAGCTCACCAAACAGCCGCTCCTACGAGCAGTACTTC.

Judged by abundance, this clone is medium-sized. This chain joins TRBV11-3 and TRBJ2-2, with 11 bases matching TRBD2. The germline V gene encodes CDR1 SGHNT and CDR2 YENEEA. With V trimmed by 5 bases and J by 1 base, 3 bases remained unmatched. This CDR3 contains 16 residues. As DNA, the CDR3 is TGTGCCAGCAGCCCCGGGACTAGCGGGAACACCGGGGAGCTGTTTTTT. Its protein is CASSPGTSGNTGELFF.

The chain joins TRBV6-8 to TRBJ1-2, with D possibly matching TRBD1 (6 bases). CDR3 size: 14 residues. Germline CDR1 and CDR2: MNHGY and SAAAGT. The V end was cut by 5 bases, the J end by 4 bases, with 14 bases between. Here the CDR3 DNA reads TGTGCCAGCAGTGAGGACGGGACAACCTATGGCTACACCTTC. It translates to CASSEDGTTYGYTF.

This clone was recorded a few times. The chain carries TRBV18 and TRBJ1-1; no firm D call. This CDR3 spans 15 amino acids. Germline V lookup: CDR1 KGHSH, CDR2 LQKENI. V was trimmed by 3 bases and J by 1 base, leaving 12 bases between them. This chain's CDR3 is CASSPQEAGNTEAFF. CDR3 DNA sequence: TGTGCCAGCTCACCCCAGGAGGCGGGGAACACTGAAGCTTTCTTT. The complete variable domain, with remaining parts taken from reference TRBV18 and TRBJ1-1, reads NAGVMQNPRHLVRRRGQEARLRCSPMKGHSHVYWYRQLPEEGLKFMVYLQKENIIDESGMPKERFSAEFPKEGPSILRIQQVVRGDSAAYFCASSPQEAGNTEAFFGQGTRLTVV.

The V and J genes are TRBV11-3 and TRBJ2-7, with 11 bases identical to TRBD2. With V trimmed by 4 bases and J by 2 bases, 13 bases remained unmatched. This CDR3 is 18 amino acids long. The germline V gene has CDR1 SGHNT and CDR2 YENEEA. The CDR3 sequence is CASSYGAHSGRGTYEQYF. The CDR3 region has the DNA TGTGCCAGCAGCTACGGCGCTCATAGCGGGAGGGGGACCTACGAGCAGTACTTC.

The CDR3 DNA sequence: TGTGCCAGCAGCCAGCCCCGACAGGGGGCTGGGACTAGCGGGACGAATGAGCAGTTCTTC. Protein sequence: CASSQPRQGAGTSGTNEQFF. The chain uses TRBV11-3 and TRBJ2-1; 13 bases are a match to TRBD2. Germline CDR1 SGHNT, CDR2 YENEEA. Unmatched junction bases numbered 20, after V lost 5 bases and J lost 7 bases. The CDR3 has 20 residues. The full variable domain, in which reference TRBV11-3 and TRBJ2-1 provide the parts outside the CDR3, is EAGVVQSPRYKIIEKKQPVAFWCNPISGHNTLYWYLQNLGQGPELLIRYENEEAVDDSQLPKDRFSAERLKGVDSTLKIQPAELGDSAVYLCASSQPRQGAGTSGTNEQFFGPGTRLTVL.

In its sample, this clone ranks as hyperexpanded. The chain is built from TRBV9 and TRBJ2-2; perhaps TRBD1 as D (5 bases). From germline, CDR1 is SGDLS and CDR2 YYNGEE. The CDR3 is 15 amino acids. Trimming took off 4 bases at V and 6 bases at J, with 16 bases between the two ends. DNA of the CDR3: TGTGCCAGCAGCTCCACAGGTATCCCTTCCGGGGAGCTGTTTTTT. This gives the protein CASSSTGIPSGELFF.

A few counts support this clone. The chain carries TRBV11-3 and TRBJ1-5, with D hard to call. Trimming took off 0 bases at V and 5 bases at J, with 14 bases between the two ends. The CDR3 length is 16 residues. Germline CDR1 is SGHNT and CDR2 is YENEEA. The CDR3 is CASSLDSETRYQPQHF. The CDR3 DNA is TGTGCCAGCAGCTTAGATTCCGAGACAAGATATCAGCCCCAGCATTTT.

The CDR3 DNA reads TGCGCCAGTACGCCGGGCAGCCATAGCAATCAGCCCCAGCATTTT. Its protein product is CASTPGSHSNQPQHF. The chain is built from TRBV10-2 and TRBJ1-5, with D uncertain. V dropped 9 bases and J dropped 0 bases, with 15 bases sitting between them. Germline CDR1 reads WSHSY; CDR2 reads SAAADI. The CDR3 is made up of 15 amino acids.

The V call is TRBV11-3, the J call TRBJ1-6; no clear D. The CDR3 sequence is 14 residues long. V shed 5 bases and J shed 10 bases, with 15 bases lying between them. CDR1 and CDR2 from the germline V gene are SGHNT and YENEEA. The CDR3 is CASSQDDGGSPLHF. Written as DNA, the CDR3 is TGTGCCAGCAGCCAGGACGACGGCGGCTCACCCCTCCACTTT.

This clone occurred a few times. This sequence joins TRBV14 and TRBJ1-1; the D gene is possibly TRBD1 (5 bases). Germline assignment: CDR1 SGHDN and CDR2 FVKESK. The CDR3 loop spans 14 amino acids. Trimming left V 2 bases short and J 3 bases short, with 10 bases between. In DNA, the CDR3 is TGTGCCAGCAGCCAACAGGGAAGGGACACTGAAGCTTTCTTT. This gives the protein CASSQQGRDTEAFF.

The rearrangement links TRBV6-8 to TRBJ2-1; tentatively, D is TRBD2 (6 bases). Germline CDR1 and CDR2: MNHGY and SAAAGT. This CDR3 has 13 amino acids. V gave up 8 bases and J gave up 9 bases, with 17 bases separating them. CDR3 nucleotides: TGTGCCAGCGGAACCATTACCGGGGGTGAGCAGTTCTTC. It translates to CASGTITGGEQFF.

The chain uses TRBV12-5 and TRBJ1-3; 7 nucleotides agree with TRBD1. CDR3 size: 14 residues. Germline CDR1 LGHNT, CDR2 FRNRAP. The chain's CDR3 is CASRGGGAGNTIYF. The CDR3 bases are TGTGCCAGCCGAGGGGGCGGGGCTGGAAACACCATATATTTT.

V usage is TRBV11-3 and J usage is TRBJ2-7, with a weak D call TRBD1 (6 bases). V lost 3 bases, J lost 3 bases, and 15 bases lay in between. Germline loops: CDR1 SGHNT, CDR2 YENEEA. The CDR3 sequence is 15 residues long. CDR3 coding DNA: TGTGCCAGCAGCTTCGCCGGGACACCCTACTACGAGCAGTACTTC. This translates into CASSFAGTPYYEQYF.

By sample fraction, this clone is medium-sized. The chain uses TRBV11-3 and TRBJ1-2; 7 bases line up with TRBD1. From germline, CDR1 is SGHNT and CDR2 YENEEA. The length of the CDR3 is 16 residues. With V trimmed by 1 base and J by 7 bases, 12 bases remained unmatched. The CDR3 here is CASSLVLSTGVSGYTF. The CDR3 DNA sequence: TGTGCCAGCAGCTTAGTGCTATCAACAGGGGTCTCTGGCTACACCTTC.

The chain couples TRBV10-2 to TRBJ2-1; TRBD1 agrees at 8 bases. Per germline, CDR1 WSHSY and CDR2 SAAADI. The CDR3 is made up of 16 amino acids. V was pared by 6 bases and J by 0 bases, with 7 bases of the junction left unmatched. The CDR3: CASRPGQGGSYNEQFF. CDR3 coding DNA: TGCGCCAGCAGGCCCGGACAGGGAGGCTCCTACAATGAGCAGTTCTTC.

V usage is TRBV6-8 and J usage is TRBJ1-6; 7 bases agree with TRBD1. Losses at the gene ends were 6 bases for V and 7 bases for J; bases not matched to a gene: 12. The CDR3 covers 16 residues. Per the germline V gene, CDR1 is MNHGY and CDR2 is SAAAGT. The CDR3 coding sequence is TGTGCCAGCAGCGCTGTTGCAGGGGGTTGGAATTCACCCCTCCACTTT. This sequence encodes CASSAVAGGWNSPLHF.